This T cell receptor (beta chain) originates from a study of shared clonotypes between healthy human individuals. Broader study findings: Compared with memory subsets, naive subsets generally had larger estimated richness.

Using immunoSEQ multiplex PCR, the repertoire was profiled, and TCRdb retains in-frame clones only, with some absent. The table has 1,400,000 or so clones, approximately 98.5% seen once. This clone appeared a single time. What it recognizes is unknown. Investigators divided CD4+ cells into CD45RA+ naive and CD45RA-negative memory subsets. This CDR3 comprises 13 residues. V lost 6 bases, J lost 7 bases, and 5 bases stayed unmatched. Germline assignment: CDR1 SGHTA and CDR2 FQGNSA. J is TRBJ1-4 and V is TRBV7-2; 7 bases map to TRBD1. Sequencing was carried out using naive CD4+ T cells sorted from blood. The subset: CD45RA+ positively selected. The sequence derives from a young man in good health. CDR3 DNA: TGTGCCAGCAGTGGGACAGCCCCTGAAAAACTGTTTTTT. This codes for CASSGTAPEKLFF. The full variable domain, with the rest looked up from reference TRBV7-2 and TRBJ1-4, is GAGVSQSPSNKVTEKGKDVELRCDPISGHTALYWYRQSLGQGLEFLIYFQGNSAPDKSGLPSDRFSAERTGGSVSTLTIQRTQQEDSAVYLCASSGTAPEKLFFGSGTQLSVL.